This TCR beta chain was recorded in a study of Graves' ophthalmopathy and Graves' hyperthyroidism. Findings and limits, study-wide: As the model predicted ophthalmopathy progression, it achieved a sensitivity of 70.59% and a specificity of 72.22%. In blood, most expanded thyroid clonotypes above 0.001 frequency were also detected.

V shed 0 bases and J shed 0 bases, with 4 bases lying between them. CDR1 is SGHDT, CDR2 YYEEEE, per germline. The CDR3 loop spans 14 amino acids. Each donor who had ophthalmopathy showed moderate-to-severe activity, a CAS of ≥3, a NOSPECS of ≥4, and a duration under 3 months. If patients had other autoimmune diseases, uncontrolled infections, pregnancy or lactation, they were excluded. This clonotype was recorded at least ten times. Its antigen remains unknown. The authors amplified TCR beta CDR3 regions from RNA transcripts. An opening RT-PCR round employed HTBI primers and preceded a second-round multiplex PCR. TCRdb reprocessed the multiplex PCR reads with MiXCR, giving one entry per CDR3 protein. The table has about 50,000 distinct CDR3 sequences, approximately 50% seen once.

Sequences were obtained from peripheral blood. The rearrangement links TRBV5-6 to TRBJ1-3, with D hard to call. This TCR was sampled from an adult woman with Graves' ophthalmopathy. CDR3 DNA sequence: TGTGCCAGCAGCTTGGTTAGCTCTGGAAACACCATATATTTT. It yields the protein CASSLVSSGNTIYF.